These 32 T cell receptor beta chains came from one sample sequenced in a study of follicular helper T cells after annual influenza vaccination (dated 2017 in TCRdb). The time point tag for this specimen amounts to: 2015-2016 season, pre-vaccination. Receptor libraries were prepared by the immunoSEQ multiplex PCR assay. TCRdb took this table from immuneACCESS and kept in-frame rearrangements with V and J called. Such tables lack part of the clones; where checked against another copy, unresolved V genes explain under half of the gap, and the rest is unexplained. Within this sample are about 9,200 clones, with 65% to 85% of them counted one time only. The top ten clones comprise 3.5% to 4.5% of the sample. The input for sequencing was CXCR5+ CD38- circulating T follicular helper cells from blood, taken on the day of influenza vaccination. The cell subset or site label corresponds to: circulating Tfh, non-naive CD4+CXCR5+PD-1+ (ICOS+CD38+ or ICOS-CD38-). These receptors came from an adult who received the influenza vaccine.

This clone occurred once. The J gene is TRBJ2-1, the V gene TRBV29-1; D gene unclear. CDR1 is SQVTM and CDR2 is ANQGSEA in the germline V gene. Trimming pared 2 bases from V and 6 bases from J, leaving 8 bases between. This CDR3 comprises 12 residues. This chain's CDR3 is CSVETTVNEQFF. Here the CDR3 DNA reads TGCAGCGTTGAAACGACGGTCAATGAGCAGTTCTTC.

This clone was seen more than once but under ten times. The J gene is TRBJ2-7, the V gene TRBV7-2; 7 nucleotides align to TRBD1. V trimming: 4 bases; J trimming: 2 bases; junction bases outside the gene matches: 8. Germline-derived CDR1 and CDR2 are SGHTA and FQGNSA. The CDR3 is made up of 15 amino acids. CDR3 coding DNA: TGTGCCAGCAGCTCCTCACGGGACAGTACCTACGAGCAGTACTTC. It yields the protein CASSSSRDSTYEQYF. The full variable domain, completed using reference TRBV7-2 and TRBJ2-7, is GAGVSQSPSNKVTEKGKDVELRCDPISGHTALYWYRQSLGQGLEFLIYFQGNSAPDKSGLPSDRFSAERTGGSVSTLTIQRTQQEDSAVYLCASSSSRDSTYEQYFGPGTRLTVT.

The V gene is TRBV4-1, the J gene TRBJ1-5, with TRBD1 identical over 8 bases. This CDR3 spans 18 amino acids. The V segment lost 0 bases and the J segment 5 bases; nucleotides outside the gene matches: 12. Germline assignment: CDR1 MGHRA and CDR2 YSYEKL. The CDR3 reads CASSQDTAAGQGHQPQHF. In nucleotides, the CDR3 is TGCGCCAGCAGCCAAGATACGGCGGCAGGACAGGGTCATCAGCCCCAGCATTTT.

The chain links TRBV7-9 to TRBJ2-5; maybe TRBD1 (5 bases). The CDR3 has 14 amino acids. Looked up from germline, CDR1 is SEHNR and CDR2 is FQNEAQ (reference sequence). The V and J ends lost 1 base and 4 bases respectively, with 10 bases between them. The CDR3 DNA reads TGTGCCAGCAGCTTAGGGGGCTGGGGAGAGACCCAGTACTTC. Translated: CASSLGGWGETQYF.

This chain links TRBV11-3 with TRBJ2-5; TRBD2 is a possible D gene (6 bases). Trimming removed 5 bases from V and 7 bases from J, with 14 bases in between. This CDR3 is 13 amino acids long. Germline V gene data show CDR1 as SGHNT and CDR2 as YENEEA. The CDR3 is CASSPGRRGTQYF. CDR3 in DNA: TGTGCCAGCAGCCCAGGGCGGAGGGGGACCCAGTACTTC.

The chain uses TRBV29-1 and TRBJ2-2; no firm D call. Germline V gene data show CDR1 as SQVTM and CDR2 as ANQGSEA. The CDR3 spans 14 residues. V dropped 7 bases and J dropped 0 bases, with 12 bases sitting between them. The CDR3 loop reads CSAIQTANTGELFF. CDR3 DNA: TGCAGCGCTATTCAAACAGCGAACACCGGGGAGCTGTTTTTT.

This chain uses TRBV25-1 with TRBJ2-2; D remains unclear. This CDR3 comprises 14 residues. Germline CDR1 and CDR2: MGHDK and SYGVNS. V was clipped by 5 bases and J by 2 bases, with 9 bases between them. CDR3 sequence: CASSRGENTGELFF. Here the CDR3 DNA reads TGTGCCAGCAGTCGTGGGGAAAACACCGGGGAGCTGTTTTTT.

This clone was seen more than once but under ten times. This chain joins TRBV7-9 and TRBJ1-4, with no clear D. Germline V gene sequence: CDR1 SEHNR, CDR2 FQNEAQ (reference sequence). This CDR3 contains 13 residues. With 3 bases removed from V and 7 bases from J, the gap between germline ends came to 9 bases. The CDR3 region is CASSLEQSEKLFF. CDR3 sequence (DNA): TGTGCCAGCAGCTTGGAACAGAGTGAAAAACTGTTTTTT.

This chain links TRBV30 with TRBJ2-5; 8 bases match TRBD1. J was trimmed by 4 bases and V by 2 bases; bases with no gene match: 6. The CDR3 spans 14 residues. CDR1 is GTSNPN, CDR2 SVGIG, per germline (reference sequence). As DNA, the CDR3 is TGTGCCTGGAGTTTCACAGGGGGGATAGAGACCCAGTACTTC. Residues: CAWSFTGGIETQYF.

The chain recombines TRBV5-1 with TRBJ2-1; D not resolved. Per the germline V gene, CDR1 is SGHRS and CDR2 is YFSETQ. Trimming took off 1 base at V and 5 bases at J, with 7 bases between the two ends. This CDR3 has 13 amino acids. CDR3 loop: CASSLPRNNEQFF. The CDR3 nucleotides are TGCGCCAGCAGCTTGCCCCGGAACAATGAGCAGTTCTTC.

This clone was seen a handful of times. The rearrangement uses TRBV2 and TRBJ2-1; unclear D gene. The CDR3 runs 16 residues. Germline V gives CDR1 SNHLY, CDR2 FYNNEI. The V and J ends lost 2 bases and 0 bases respectively, with 11 bases between them. In DNA form, the CDR3 reads TGTGCCAGCAGTGAACGATCGGGTAGCTCCTACAATGAGCAGTTCTTC. This encodes CASSERSGSSYNEQFF.

The chain joins TRBV28 to TRBJ1-5; D gene ambiguous. The CDR3 consists of 17 residues. The germline CDR1 and CDR2 sequences are MDHEN and SYDVKM. V was cut by 5 bases and J by 3 bases, with 20 bases left in between. The CDR3 loop reads CASSENSPGSINQPQHF. For the CDR3, the DNA is TGTGCCAGCAGTGAGAATTCCCCCGGCTCCATCAATCAGCCCCAGCATTTT.

V gene TRBV7-2 combines with J gene TRBJ1-6; D is undetermined. This CDR3 is built from 12 residues. The germline V and J ends were trimmed by 5 bases and 9 bases, with 8 bases remaining between them. The V gene's germline CDR1 is SGHTA and CDR2 FQGNSA. CDR3 loop: CASSLQSSPLHF. The CDR3 DNA follows: TGTGCCAGCAGCCTTCAGAGTTCACCCCTCCACTTT.

The CDR3 loop reads CASSLASEKLFF. Written as DNA, the CDR3 is TGTGCCAGCAGCTTGGCTTCGGAAAAACTGTTTTTT. The rearrangement joins TRBV7-9 to TRBJ1-4; D gene ambiguous. Trimming removed 3 bases from V and 8 bases from J, with 7 bases in between. The germline CDR1 and CDR2 sequences are SEHNR and FQNEAQ (reference sequence). This CDR3 contains 12 residues.

This rearrangement joins TRBV6-5 to TRBJ1-4, with 7 positions matching TRBD1. The CDR3 is 14 residues long. V was clipped by 5 bases and J by 5 bases; unmatched bases: 5. CDR1 and CDR2 from the germline V gene are MNHEY and SVGAGI. CDR3 nucleotide sequence: TGTGCCAGCAGTGTGACAGGGAGAAATGAAAAACTGTTTTTT. Residues: CASSVTGRNEKLFF.

V is TRBV27 and J is TRBJ2-2; a possible D gene is TRBD2 (6 bases). Per germline, CDR1 MNHEY and CDR2 SMNVEV (reference sequence). Trimming took off 6 bases at V and 7 bases at J, with 15 bases between the two ends. This CDR3 has 14 amino acids. CDR3 protein: CASRNLEGIGELFF. The CDR3 coding sequence is TGTGCCAGCAGAAACCTGGAGGGGATCGGGGAGCTGTTTTTT.

In this sample, this clone turned up a few times. V gene TRBV28 combines with J gene TRBJ1-2; D is ambiguous. Germline V gives CDR1 MDHEN, CDR2 SYDVKM. This CDR3 spans 14 amino acids. Trimming removed 2 bases from V and 1 base from J, with 8 bases in between. In DNA form, the CDR3 reads TGTGCCAGCAGTTTAGGATACCTTAACTATGGCTACACCTTC. This encodes CASSLGYLNYGYTF.

This clone has a single count. Germline is not matched at one junction end, which may reflect a read error. This chain connects TRBV9 to TRBJ2-5; 7 positions agree with TRBD2. CDR1 and CDR2 (germline): SGDLS, YYNGEE. The CDR3 loop spans 15 amino acids. The CDR3 bases are TGTGCCAGCAGCGCTACCGGGACTACCACAGAAATCTTGAACTTC. Its translation is CASSATGTTTEILNF.

V is TRBV9 and J is TRBJ2-5; D is uncertain. The CDR3 consists of 13 residues. V was trimmed by 0 bases and J by 6 bases, leaving 9 bases between them. The germline V gene has CDR1 SGDLS and CDR2 YYNGEE. The CDR3 spells CASSVGDGQTQYF. The CDR3 nucleotides read TGTGCCAGCAGCGTAGGGGATGGGCAGACCCAGTACTTC.

This chain connects TRBV29-1 to TRBJ2-2; no definite D call. CDR3 length equals 13 residues. V was clipped by 7 bases and J by 2 bases, with 11 bases between them. Per the germline V gene, CDR1 is SQVTM and CDR2 is ANQGSEA. The CDR3 spells CSAGRYNTGELFF. CDR3 nucleotides: TGCAGCGCAGGACGGTACAACACCGGGGAGCTGTTTTTT.

This rearrangement joins TRBV6-1 to TRBJ1-2; D unclear. Trimming cost V 4 bases and J 8 bases, with 14 bases left between them. In germline, CDR1 is MNHNS, CDR2 SASEGT. The length of the CDR3 is 13 residues. CDR3 sequence reads: CASSATEGEGYTF. CDR3 bases: TGTGCCAGCAGTGCGACGGAGGGTGAAGGCTACACCTTC.

This chain uses TRBV5-1 with TRBJ2-3; D is possibly TRBD1 or TRBD2 (6 bases each). CDR1 SGHRS and CDR2 YFSETQ come from the germline V gene. V was trimmed by 7 bases and J by 6 bases, leaving 18 bases between them. This CDR3 has 14 residues. CDR3 in amino acids: CASGLGGIDDTQYF. The CDR3, as DNA: TGCGCCAGCGGTCTGGGGGGCATAGACGATACGCAGTATTTT.

V and J are TRBV28 and TRBJ2-1; TRBD2 matches 10 bases. Germline lookup yields CDR1 MDHEN and CDR2 SYDVKM. This CDR3 is 16 amino acids long. After removal of 4 bases from V and 3 bases from J, the junction contained 6 bases not matched to a gene. The CDR3 reads CASSSGAGGFYNEQFF. The DNA of the CDR3 is TGTGCCAGCAGTTCCGGAGCGGGGGGGTTCTACAATGAGCAGTTCTTC.

This chain uses TRBV5-6 with TRBJ2-5; D is possibly TRBD2 (5 bases). The CDR3 is made up of 13 amino acids. CDR1 and CDR2 from the germline V gene are SGHDT and YYEEEE. Trimming removed 5 bases from V and 2 bases from J, with 10 bases in between. The CDR3 loop is CASSRGQQETQYF. The CDR3 DNA is TGTGCCAGCAGTCGAGGGCAGCAAGAGACCCAGTACTTC.

The count of this clone is one. The V gene is TRBV4-3, the J gene TRBJ1-2; TRBD1 matches at 8 bases. V was pared by 2 bases and J by 5 bases, with 10 bases of the junction left unmatched. Germline V gene data show CDR1 as LGHNA and CDR2 as YSLEER. The CDR3 has 16 amino acids. CDR3 coding DNA: TGCGCCAGCAGCCAAAGCCCTGGACAGGGTCGGTATGGCTACACCTTC. It translates to CASSQSPGQGRYGYTF.

The chain joins TRBV7-2 to TRBJ1-6, with 7 bases lining up with TRBD1. J was trimmed by 7 bases and V by 5 bases; bases with no gene match: 11. CDR1 is SGHTA, CDR2 FQGNSA, per germline. The CDR3 runs 16 residues. The CDR3 here is CASSPSWTGQNSPLHF. CDR3 DNA sequence: TGTGCCAGCAGCCCCAGTTGGACAGGTCAAAATTCACCCCTCCACTTT.

The chain has TRBV7-8 and TRBJ2-1, with 14 nucleotides matching TRBD2. Germline values: CDR1 SGHVS, CDR2 FQNEAQ. Trimming at V came to 1 base and at J to 6 bases, leaving 5 bases not matched to a gene. The length of the CDR3 is 17 residues. The CDR3 DNA is TGTGCCAGCAGCTTAGGACTAGCGGGAGGGGGTACCAATGAGCAGTTCTTC. Amino acids: CASSLGLAGGGTNEQFF.

The chain combines TRBV29-1 with TRBJ2-5; 12 bases agree with TRBD2. The germline gives CDR1 SQVTM, CDR2 ANQGSEA. The CDR3 length is 14 residues. After removal of 5 bases from V and 4 bases from J, the junction contained 5 bases not matched to a gene. The CDR3 bases are TGCAGCGTTTGGCTAGCGGGAGGGGGAGAGACCCAGTACTTC. This gives the protein CSVWLAGGGETQYF.

The chain links TRBV7-2 to TRBJ1-1; D is perhaps TRBD1 (5 bases). The V and J ends lost 5 bases and 0 bases respectively, with 10 bases between them. This CDR3 comprises 14 residues. The V gene's germline CDR1 is SGHTA and CDR2 FQGNSA. The CDR3 sequence: CASSQDMLNTEAFF. The CDR3 DNA reads as TGTGCCAGCAGCCAGGACATGCTGAACACTGAAGCTTTCTTT.

This rearrangement joins TRBV4-3 to TRBJ2-6; the D gene is possibly TRBD1 (6 bases). Looked up from germline, CDR1 is LGHNA and CDR2 is YSLEER. The length of the CDR3 is 16 residues. V was trimmed by 4 bases and J by 0 bases, leaving 10 bases between them. In DNA form, the CDR3 reads TGCGCCAGCAGCCGGGACACCCGCTCTGGGGCCAACGTCCTGACTTTC. Encoded protein: CASSRDTRSGANVLTF.

This clone was picked up a small number of times. V usage is TRBV6-1 and J usage is TRBJ1-2; perhaps TRBD1 as D (6 bases). This CDR3 spans 13 amino acids. V dropped 6 bases and J dropped 6 bases, with 14 bases sitting between them. Germline V gene lookup returns CDR1 MNHNS and CDR2 SASEGT. This chain's CDR3 is CASREGGRDGYTF. Written as DNA, the CDR3 is TGTGCCAGCAGGGAGGGGGGGCGTGATGGCTACACCTTC.

V is TRBV6-5 and J is TRBJ1-4; D gene uncertain. There are 15 residues in the CDR3. From germline, CDR1 is MNHEY and CDR2 SVGAGI. With 5 bases removed from V and 1 base from J, the gap between germline ends came to 11 bases. In nucleotides, the CDR3 is TGTGCCAGCAGTCCTGCGTCGGGAACTAATGAAAAACTGTTTTTT. Residues: CASSPASGTNEKLFF.